The 18 T cell receptor beta chains below come from one sample, sequenced in a study of blood T cells in healthy people across ages. The authors ran a second PCR of about 6 to 11 cycles using a sample-barcoded 5' primer and a J-beta primer mix. TCRdb recomputed calls from the 5' RACE reads with MiXCR, one row per CDR3 protein. This sample has roughly 1,800,000 distinct CDR3 sequences, with 40% to 55% found just once. What was sequenced was blood. The receptors were gathered from a woman in her forties in good health.

Concerning this clonotype: With a much larger clone just one base away, this may be a read error. V gene TRBV28 combines with J gene TRBJ1-2; D is perhaps TRBD1 (6 bases). Germline V gene data show CDR1 as MDHEN and CDR2 as SYDVKM. V lost 4 bases to trimming and J lost 7 bases, with 22 bases between them. The CDR3 extends over 16 amino acids. The CDR3 DNA is TGTGCCAGCAGTTCCCAGGGGAGACGGTTAAGCGTTGGCTACACCTTC. It yields the protein CASSSQGRRLSVGYTF.

CDR3 loop: CASSPMGVDAGANVLTF. CDR3 DNA: TGTGCCAGCAGCCCCATGGGGGTAGATGCTGGGGCCAACGTCCTGACTTTC. The rearrangement joins TRBV28 to TRBJ2-6; D may correspond to TRBD1 or TRBD2 (5 bases each). The CDR3 has 17 residues. V was trimmed by 6 bases and J by 2 bases, leaving 17 bases between them. Per the germline V gene, CDR1 is MDHEN and CDR2 is SYDVKM.

The chain uses TRBV28 and TRBJ1-2; D not resolved. Trimming pared 2 bases from V and 2 bases from J, leaving 15 bases between. The CDR3 covers 16 residues. Germline V CDR1 and CDR2: MDHEN, SYDVKM. The CDR3 nucleotides read TGTGCCAGCAGTTTACGGGCGGGAGGACGGAACTATGGCTACACCTTC. It is translated as CASSLRAGGRNYGYTF.

The V gene is TRBV6-1, the J gene TRBJ1-5; D unresolved. Germline values: CDR1 MNHNS, CDR2 SASEGT. There are 13 residues in the CDR3. V dropped 4 bases and J dropped 5 bases, with 9 bases sitting between them. CDR3 in DNA: TGTGCCAGCAGTGGGGATCCATATCAGCCCCAGCATTTT. This codes for CASSGDPYQPQHF.

In its sample, this clonotype was seen once. The chain joins TRBV18 to TRBJ2-1, with D possibly matching TRBD1 (5 bases). The closer fit of TRBJ2-7 to the DNA end suggests the J call may be wrong. The CDR3 consists of 16 residues. Germline CDR1 and CDR2: KGHSH and LQKENI. CDR3 sequence reads: CASSAARKQAYNEQYF. CDR3 bases: TGTGCCAGCTCAGCTGCCAGAAAACAGGCCTACAATGAGCAGTACTTC.

CDR3 loop: CASSSIQGLRFF. The CDR3 nucleotides are TGTGCCAGCAGTTCTATCCAGGGACTAAGGTTCTTC. V gene TRBV6-2 or TRBV6-3 combines with J gene TRBJ2-1, with TRBD2 identical over 7 bases. This CDR3 is built from 12 residues. V was clipped by 4 bases and J by 15 bases; unmatched bases: 9. From germline, CDR1 is MNHEY and CDR2 SVGEGT.

The CDR3 nucleotides are TGTGCCAGCAACCTACTGGACAGGCGAAACAATGAGCAGTTCTTC. This codes for CASNLLDRRNNEQFF. The chain uses TRBV5-6 and TRBJ2-1, with 7 bases matching TRBD1. The germline V gene encodes CDR1 SGHDT and CDR2 YYEEEE. The CDR3 has 15 amino acids. The trim removed 6 bases at V and 5 bases at J, leaving 11 bases unmatched.

V usage is TRBV28 and J usage is TRBJ1-2; possible D gene TRBD1, 6 bases. V gave up 2 bases and J gave up 4 bases, with 17 bases separating them. Germline V lookup: CDR1 MDHEN, CDR2 SYDVKM. This CDR3 is 16 amino acids long. The CDR3 sequence: CASSLGGGARGYGYTF. CDR3 sequence (DNA): TGTGCCAGCAGTTTAGGAGGGGGGGCACGCGGCTATGGCTACACCTTC.

The J gene is TRBJ2-3, the V gene TRBV14; 8 bases align to TRBD1. In germline, CDR1 is SGHDN, CDR2 FVKESK. The CDR3 covers 15 residues. V dropped 4 bases and J dropped 1; count of bases not matched to a gene: 4. The CDR3 loop is CASSLQQGGTDTQYF. The CDR3 nucleotides read TGTGCCAGCAGCCTTCAACAGGGGGGCACAGATACGCAGTATTTT.

This clonotype has more than one count but fewer than ten. The chain has TRBV20-1 and TRBJ2-7, with unresolved D. Trimming pared 6 bases from V and 4 bases from J, leaving 13 bases between. From germline, CDR1 is DFQATT and CDR2 SNEGSKA (reference sequence). The CDR3 consists of 12 residues. Written as DNA, the CDR3 is TGCAGTGCAACCAACGACGGATACGAGCAGTACTTC. Translating gives CSATNDGYEQYF.

V usage is TRBV4-2 and J usage is TRBJ2-7; no definite D call. The J call is doubtful: the DNA matches TRBJ2-5 better. This CDR3 region has 14 residues. The germline V gene has CDR1 LGHNA and CDR2 YNFKEQ. The DNA of the CDR3 is TGTGCCAGCAGCCAACCCGGCCTTGGGGAGACCCAGTACTTC. It yields the protein CASSQPGLGETQYF.

This clonotype was seen many times. This sequence joins TRBV11-3 and TRBJ2-1; TRBD1 aligns across 8 bases. The length of the CDR3 is 15 residues. V lost 5 bases, J lost 2 bases, and 5 bases stayed unmatched. Per the germline V gene, CDR1 is SGHNT and CDR2 is YENEEA. CDR3 amino acids: CASSRGQGTYNEQFF. In DNA, the CDR3 is TGTGCCAGCAGCCGCGGACAGGGTACCTACAATGAGCAGTTCTTC.

V and J are TRBV29-1 and TRBJ2-3; D is ambiguous. Looked up from germline, CDR1 is SQVTM and CDR2 is ANQGSEA. This CDR3 contains 13 residues. The V end was cut by 4 bases, the J end by 4 bases, with 12 bases between. CDR3 sequence: CSVGRSQPDTQYF. DNA of the CDR3: TGCAGCGTTGGGCGATCCCAACCAGATACGCAGTATTTT.

The chain is built from TRBV19 and TRBJ2-4; D possibly corresponds to TRBD1 (6 bases). The germline gives CDR1 LNHDA, CDR2 SQIVND (reference sequence). The CDR3 runs to 14 residues. The germline V and J ends were trimmed by 3 bases and 8 bases, with 14 bases remaining between them. In DNA, the CDR3 is TGTGCCAGTAGTATGGTTGGGGGCCAGGACATTCAGTACTTC. Encoded protein: CASSMVGGQDIQYF.

This chain connects TRBV2 to TRBJ2-7, with 9 bases identical to TRBD1. With 1 base clipped from V and 10 bases from J, the junction kept 5 bases outside the gene matches. CDR1 and CDR2 from the germline V gene are SNHLY and FYNNEI. The CDR3 contains 13 residues. CDR3 loop: CASSEDYRGRQYF. The DNA for the CDR3 is TGTGCCAGCAGTGAAGATTACAGGGGGCGTCAGTACTTC.

This clonotype was seen ten or more times. The rearrangement links TRBV7-2 to TRBJ2-5, with 12 bases identical to TRBD2. CDR3 size: 14 residues. CDR1 and CDR2 (germline): SGHTA, FQGNSA. The ends lost 3 bases at V and 5 bases at J; junction bases unmatched: 1. The CDR3 DNA sequence: TGTGCCAGCAGCTTTGGGACTAGCGGGGAGACCCAGTACTTC. This codes for CASSFGTSGETQYF.

This chain uses TRBV5-1 with TRBJ2-3; 8 bases agree with TRBD2. V lost 0 bases and J lost 1; bases outside the gene matches: 7. The germline V gene encodes CDR1 SGHRS and CDR2 YFSETQ. The length of the CDR3 is 17 residues. CDR3 region: CASSLASGGSGTDTQYF. Here the CDR3 DNA reads TGCGCCAGCAGCTTGGCCTCGGGGGGGTCGGGCACAGATACGCAGTATTTT.

A word on this clonotype: A read error may account for a junction end that differs from germline. The chain joins TRBV2 to TRBJ2-7; D gene uncertain. This CDR3 has 15 amino acids. Germline lookup yields CDR1 SNHLY and CDR2 FYNNEI. CDR3 in DNA: TGTGTCAGCACTGGCCTAGTGGCGGACCCCTACGAGCAGTACTTC. It is translated as CVSTGLVADPYEQYF.